The 19 T cell receptor beta chains reported below all come from one sample, sequenced in a study of blood T cell repertoires in COVID-19. Libraries were prepared by immunoSEQ multiplex PCR; TCRdb keeps only in-frame clonotypes and omits some of them. Of 120,000 to 150,000 clones in the sample, about 80% were seen once. The sample taken for sequencing was PBMCs or T cells enriched from blood (not recorded which). The origin of the receptors is a woman between 18 and 30 years old who had been exposed to COVID-19.

This chain links TRBV15 with TRBJ1-2; possibly TRBD1 for D (5 bases). This CDR3 is 16 amino acids long. Trimming removed 0 bases at V and 0 bases at J, with 11 bases between. The germline V gene has CDR1 LNHNV and CDR2 YYDKDF (reference sequence). CDR3 residues: CATSRDRQLTNYGYTF. As DNA, the CDR3 is TGTGCCACCAGCAGAGATAGACAGCTAACTAACTATGGCTACACCTTC.

V and J are TRBV7-9 and TRBJ2-1; 11 positions match TRBD2. CDR3 length: 18 amino acids. J was trimmed by 9 bases and V by 4 bases; bases with no gene match: 17. Looked up from germline, CDR1 is SEHNR and CDR2 is FQNEAQ (reference sequence). CDR3 sequence: CASSSPLAGVFLLSEQFF. CDR3 sequence (DNA): TGTGCCAGCAGCTCCCCACTAGCGGGAGTGTTTTTGCTAAGTGAGCAGTTCTTC. The full variable domain, rest sourced from reference TRBV7-9 and TRBJ2-1, is DTGVSQNPRHKITKRGQNVTFRCDPISEHNRLYWYRQTLGQGPEFLTYFQNEAQLEKSRLLSDRFSAERPKGSFSTLEIQRTEQGDSAMYLCASSSPLAGVFLLSEQFFGPGTRLTVL.

This clone came up a few times. V gene TRBV4-2 combines with J gene TRBJ2-7, with D perhaps matching TRBD2 (6 bases). The CDR3 is 14 amino acids. Germline-derived CDR1 and CDR2 are LGHNA and YNFKEQ. The V end was cut by 3 bases, the J end by 9 bases, with 18 bases between. For the CDR3, the DNA is TGTGCCAGCAGCCAGCGGCGGGACGGAGGTGTGCAGTACTTC. The encoded protein is CASSQRRDGGVQYF.

V is TRBV28 and J is TRBJ1-3; 8 nucleotides align to TRBD1. CDR1 MDHEN and CDR2 SYDVKM come from the germline V gene. The CDR3 spans 14 residues. J lost 8 bases, V lost 6 bases, and 9 bases had no gene match. As DNA, the CDR3 is TGTGCCAGCAGGAACAGGGGGACCGGCTACACCATATATTTT. As protein: CASRNRGTGYTIYF.

In its sample, this clone was seen a few times. CDR3 bases: TGTGCCAGCAGGACGGACAGCGATAATTCACCCCTCCACTTT. Amino acids: CASRTDSDNSPLHF. The genes are TRBV6-4 and TRBJ1-6; D perhaps matches TRBD1 (6 bases). The CDR3 is made up of 14 amino acids. Germline loops: CDR1 MRHNA, CDR2 SNTAGT. V gave up 6 bases and J gave up 5 bases, with 11 bases separating them.

The genes are TRBV14 and TRBJ1-1; D may be TRBD1 (6 bases). The V end lost 1 base, the J end lost 7 bases, and 10 bases lay between the germline ends. CDR1 SGHDN and CDR2 FVKESK come from the germline V gene. The CDR3 is 13 residues long. The CDR3 protein is CASSQVGTYEAFF. CDR3 nucleotide sequence: TGTGCCAGCAGCCAAGTAGGGACATATGAAGCTTTCTTT.

The V and J genes are TRBV6-5 and TRBJ2-7; D uncertain. CDR3 length: 14 amino acids. Germline V gene lookup returns CDR1 MNHEY and CDR2 SVGAGI. The V and J ends lost 6 bases and 7 bases respectively, with 19 bases between them. The CDR3 is CASRLRHNYGEQYF. The CDR3 coding sequence is TGTGCCAGCAGGTTACGGCATAACTACGGGGAGCAGTACTTC.

J is TRBJ2-2 and V is TRBV29-1, with a tentative D call TRBD2 (6 bases). Trimming cost V 5 bases and J 4 bases, with 11 bases left between them. CDR3 length: 13 amino acids. Looked up from germline, CDR1 is SQVTM and CDR2 is ANQGSEA. CDR3 loop: CSVRRGTTGELFF. In DNA, the CDR3 is TGCAGCGTTCGACGGGGGACCACCGGGGAGCTGTTTTTT.

This clone was counted between two and nine times. This sequence joins TRBV30 and TRBJ2-1, with D perhaps TRBD1 (6 bases). CDR1 is GTSNPN, CDR2 SVGIG, per germline (reference sequence). V was shortened by 4 bases and J by 4 bases, with 14 bases between the two germline ends. This CDR3 has 14 amino acids. CDR3 loop: CAWMRGTPYNEQFF. The CDR3 DNA reads as TGTGCCTGGATGAGGGGGACACCTTACAATGAGCAGTTCTTC. Supplemented by reference TRBV30 and TRBJ2-1, the full variable domain reads SQTIHQWPATLVQPVGSPLSLECTVEGTSNPNLYWYRQAAGRGLQLLFYSVGIGQISSEVPQNLSASRPQDRQFILSSKKLLLSDSGFYLCAWMRGTPYNEQFFGPGTRLTVL.

The V and J genes are TRBV19 and TRBJ1-1; no definite D call. CDR3 length equals 15 residues. Germline-derived CDR1 and CDR2 are LNHDA and SQIVND (reference sequence). Trimming took off 4 bases at V and 1 base at J, with 13 bases between the two ends. The CDR3 region has the DNA TGTGCCAGTAGTACCAACCCCTCCGGGAACACTGAAGCTTTCTTT. It encodes CASSTNPSGNTEAFF.

J is TRBJ1-2 and V is TRBV5-1; TRBD1 matches at 7 bases. CDR3 length: 15 amino acids. V was pared by 1 base and J by 4 bases, with 7 bases of the junction left unmatched. Germline lookup yields CDR1 SGHRS and CDR2 YFSETQ. The CDR3 spells CASSLWQGGGYGYTF. CDR3 sequence (DNA): TGCGCCAGCAGCTTGTGGCAGGGGGGCGGCTATGGCTACACCTTC.

This clone was counted a single time. J is TRBJ1-1 and V is TRBV7-2; D is unresolved. CDR1 is SGHTA and CDR2 is FQGNSA in the germline V gene. Deletions cut 5 bases from V and 1 base from J, with 8 bases between. The CDR3 covers 13 residues. The CDR3 region is CASSPPSNTEAFF. DNA of the CDR3: TGTGCCAGCAGCCCCCCATCGAACACTGAAGCTTTCTTT.

V usage is TRBV19 and J usage is TRBJ1-2, with D tentatively TRBD1 (5 bases). The V gene's germline CDR1 is LNHDA and CDR2 SQIVND (reference sequence). V lost 3 bases, J lost 4 bases, and 6 bases lay in between. CDR3 length equals 12 residues. Here the CDR3 reads CASSIDSYGYTF. The CDR3 DNA is TGTGCCAGTAGTATCGACAGCTATGGCTACACCTTC.

V is TRBV5-5 and J is TRBJ2-7; 10 bases align to TRBD2. The CDR3 runs to 15 residues. Trimming cost V 0 bases and J 2 bases; bases outside gene matches: 2. From germline, CDR1 is SGHKS and CDR2 YYEKEE (reference sequence). The CDR3 sequence: CASSLGTSGTYEQYF. DNA of the CDR3: TGTGCCAGCAGCTTGGGTACTAGCGGGACCTACGAGCAGTACTTC.

The chain uses TRBV30 and TRBJ2-5, with a possible D match to TRBD2 (5 bases). The V end was cut by 1 base, the J end by 1 base, with 10 bases between. Germline V gives CDR1 GTSNPN, CDR2 SVGIG (reference sequence). The CDR3 covers 14 residues. CDR3 coding DNA: TGTGCCTGGAGTGGATCTAGCATCCAAGAGACCCAGTACTTC. Translating it yields CAWSGSSIQETQYF. The whole variable domain, filled in from reference TRBV30 and TRBJ2-5, reads SQTIHQWPATLVQPVGSPLSLECTVEGTSNPNLYWYRQAAGRGLQLLFYSVGIGQISSEVPQNLSASRPQDRQFILSSKKLLLSDSGFYLCAWSGSSIQETQYFGPGTRLLVL.

This rearrangement joins TRBV7-8 to TRBJ2-3; D is unresolved. The CDR3 length is 14 residues. V was shortened by 5 bases and J by 0 bases, with 9 bases between the two germline ends. Germline lookup yields CDR1 SGHVS and CDR2 FQNEAQ. The DNA for the CDR3 is TGTGCCAGCAGCCTCCAGTCTAGCACAGATACGCAGTATTTT. It is translated as CASSLQSSTDTQYF. Full variable domain (outside the CDR3, taken from reference TRBV7-8 and TRBJ2-3): GAGVSQSPRYKVAKRGQDVALRCDPISGHVSLFWYQQALGQGPEFLTYFQNEAQLDKSGLPSDRFFAERPEGSVSTLKIQRTQQEDSAVYLCASSLQSSTDTQYFGPGTRLTVL.

The chain combines TRBV18 with TRBJ2-6; 7 nucleotides align to TRBD1. Unmatched junction bases numbered 15, after V lost 5 bases and J lost 2 bases. Germline values: CDR1 KGHSH, CDR2 LQKENI. This CDR3 comprises 19 residues. The DNA for the CDR3 is TGTGCCAGCTCATCACAAGTCACAGGGGTGAGCACTGGGGCCAACGTCCTGACTTTC. Translated: CASSSQVTGVSTGANVLTF.

This sequence joins TRBV7-2 and TRBJ1-2, with TRBD1 identical over 7 bases. The germline gives CDR1 SGHTA, CDR2 FQGNSA. Trimming cost V 5 bases and J 0 bases; bases outside gene matches: 9. The CDR3 loop spans 16 amino acids. CDR3 residues: CASSPLTGLTNYGYTF. The CDR3 DNA sequence: TGTGCCAGCAGCCCTCTGACAGGGCTCACTAACTATGGCTACACCTTC.

The rearrangement joins TRBV5-5 to TRBJ2-1; 8 nucleotides line up with TRBD1. V trimming: 0 bases; J trimming: 7 bases; junction bases outside the gene matches: 6. The CDR3 totals 15 residues. CDR1 is SGHKS, CDR2 YYEKEE, per germline (reference sequence). The CDR3 region has the DNA TGTGCCAGCAGCTTGGCAGGGGGCGGGTGGAATGAGCAGTTCTTC. It codes for CASSLAGGGWNEQFF.